The next 15 T cell receptor beta chains were all read from a single sample in a study of shared clonotypes between healthy human individuals. Some clones are missing from TCRdb's copy, which holds only in-frame ones; the method was immunoSEQ multiplex PCR. This sample yields some 530,000 clones, of which 81% are seen a single time; about 12% belongs to the top ten. The sample taken for sequencing was PBMCs. These receptors all come from a woman aged 40-49 years in good health. Some clones in this sample may be carry-over from other donors' samples.

The chain employs TRBV7-9 and TRBJ1-2; D may be TRBD1 (6 bases). From germline, CDR1 is SEHNR and CDR2 FQNEAQ (reference sequence). Trimming shortened V by 5 bases and J by 10 bases, and 11 bases separated the two germline ends. This CDR3 spans 11 amino acids. This CDR3 reads CASSRTDVYTF. Here the CDR3 DNA reads TGTGCCAGCAGCCGGACAGATGTCTACACCTTC.

The J gene is TRBJ1-1, the V gene TRBV5-1, with unresolved D. Trimming removed 6 bases from V and 0 bases from J, with 15 bases in between. Looked up from germline, CDR1 is SGHRS and CDR2 is YFSETQ. The CDR3 has 15 amino acids. CDR3 coding DNA: TGCGCCAGCAATAGTGATGGAAATATGAACACTGAAGCTTTCTTT. This translates into CASNSDGNMNTEAFF.

Details on this clone: A far bigger clonotype differs at one base, so this is likely a read error. Other DNA sequences within the sample encode an identical CDR3. The rearrangement uses TRBV30 and TRBJ1-4; maybe TRBD1 (6 bases). Germline loops: CDR1 GTSNPN, CDR2 SVGIG (reference sequence). V was cut by 2 bases and J by 11 bases, with 24 bases left in between. CDR3 length equals 16 residues. The CDR3 is CAWSRGGGFGEGKLFF. In DNA, the CDR3 is TGTGCCTGGAGTAGAGGGGGAGGGTTCGGAGAGGGGAAACTGTTTTTT.

The gene calls are TRBV5-4 and TRBJ2-7; D unclear. Germline V gives CDR1 SGHNT, CDR2 YYREEE (reference sequence). The CDR3 length is 12 residues. V lost 4 bases and J 5 bases, leaving 10 bases between the germline ends. In DNA form, the CDR3 reads TGTGCCAGCAGCCCCTCTGGGGACGAGCAGTACTTC. Its protein product is CASSPSGDEQYF.

The CDR3 bases are TGTGCCAGCAGCGAAAGCGGGGGACGATACAATGAGCAGTTCTTC. Translated: CASSESGGRYNEQFF. The chain employs TRBV7-8 and TRBJ2-1; 8 positions match TRBD2. V was pared by 5 bases and J by 4 bases, with 7 bases of the junction left unmatched. The CDR3 extends over 15 amino acids. CDR1 is SGHVS and CDR2 is FQNEAQ in the germline V gene.

Notes on this clone: A junction boundary mismatches the germline segment, possibly from a read error. This rearrangement joins TRBV7-2 to TRBJ2-1; TRBD2 matches at 11 bases. This CDR3 spans 16 amino acids. CDR1 SGHTA and CDR2 FQGNSA come from the germline V gene. The CDR3 here is CASRLDGTSGYNEQFF. DNA for the CDR3: TGTGCCAGCAGATTAGATGGGACTAGCGGCTACAATGAGCAGTTCTTC.

As concerns this clone: A much larger clone differs by one base, so this may be a read error. The same CDR3 can be traced to other DNA sequences in this sample. The chain carries TRBV30 and TRBJ2-2, with D tentatively TRBD1 or TRBD2 (5 bases each). Germline V gene data show CDR1 as GTSNPN and CDR2 as SVGIG (reference sequence). CDR3 size: 14 residues. This chain's CDR3 is CAWTGTPNTGELFF. The CDR3, as DNA: TGTGCATGGACGGGGACCCCAAACACCGGGGAGCTGTTTTTT.

Of note for this clone: At one of its ends the junction is not consistent with the germline gene, which may arise from a read error. The J gene is TRBJ2-5, the V gene TRBV19, with D possibly matching TRBD2 (6 bases). This CDR3 spans 15 amino acids. Germline assignment: CDR1 LNHDA and CDR2 SQIVND (reference sequence). The CDR3 sequence: CASSTGLIYQEAQYF. CDR3 in DNA: TGTGCCAGTAGTACGGGACTGATATACCAAGAGGCCCAGTACTTC.

The sample holds many counts of this clone. Other DNA sequences from this sample encode an identical CDR3 as well. V and J are TRBV7-2 and TRBJ2-2; 9 bases are shared with TRBD2. Germline assignment: CDR1 SGHTA and CDR2 FQGNSA. V was clipped by 5 bases and J by 3 bases; unmatched bases: 13. The CDR3 runs 18 residues. CDR3 nucleotides: TGTGCCAGCAGCCGAAGGGGGCGGGAGGGCCGAGACACCGGGGAGCTGTTTTTT. Protein product: CASSRRGREGRDTGELFF.

The J gene is TRBJ2-3, the V gene TRBV18; 10 bases match TRBD2. The germline V gene has CDR1 KGHSH and CDR2 LQKENI. CDR3 length equals 16 residues. J lost 5 bases, V lost 4 bases, and 9 bases had no gene match. The CDR3: CASSLKPLAGVDTQYF. DNA of the CDR3: TGTGCCAGCTCACTGAAACCCCTAGCGGGAGTAGATACGCAGTATTTT.

J is TRBJ1-1 and V is TRBV13; perhaps TRBD1 as D (6 bases). Trimming pared 6 bases from V and 4 bases from J, leaving 21 bases between. CDR1 PRHDT and CDR2 FYEKMQ come from the germline V gene (reference sequence). The CDR3 consists of 16 residues. CDR3: CASRLSTGNVGTEAFF. DNA for the CDR3: TGTGCCAGCAGACTTTCTACAGGGAACGTGGGCACTGAAGCTTTCTTT.

J is TRBJ1-2 and V is TRBV15; 8 bases agree with TRBD1. Germline V CDR1 and CDR2: LNHNV, YYDKDF (reference sequence). This CDR3 has 14 amino acids. The trim removed 0 bases at V and 3 bases at J, leaving 0 bases unmatched. The CDR3 region has the DNA TGTGCCACCAGCAGAGAGGACAGGGACTATGGCTACACCTTC. Its translation is CATSREDRDYGYTF.

The gene calls are TRBV11-2 and TRBJ2-3, with D tentatively TRBD2 (6 bases). The CDR3 sequence is 14 residues long. Trimming shortened V by 3 bases and J by 2 bases, and 9 bases separated the two germline ends. Germline V gives CDR1 SGHAT, CDR2 FQNNGV. The CDR3 here is CASSLGLDTDTQYF. In DNA, the CDR3 is TGTGCCAGCAGCTTGGGACTTGACACAGATACGCAGTATTTT.

The rearrangement links TRBV7-9 to TRBJ2-7; 7 nucleotides line up with TRBD1. The trim removed 8 bases at V and 6 bases at J, leaving 7 bases unmatched. CDR1 and CDR2 (germline): SEHNR, FQNEAQ (reference sequence). The CDR3 has 12 residues. The CDR3 protein is CASGTGVREQYF. CDR3 bases: TGTGCCAGCGGAACAGGGGTCCGCGAGCAGTACTTC.

Points on this clone: With a far larger clone one base away, a read error is the likely cause. The chain links TRBV2 to TRBJ1-1; no reliable D call. The V end lost 2 bases, the J end lost 5 bases, and 6 bases lay between the germline ends. Germline V CDR1 and CDR2: SNHLY, FYNNEI. The CDR3 has 12 residues. The CDR3 protein is CASSERATEAFF. For the CDR3, the DNA is TGTGCCAGCAGTGAAAGAGCGACTGAAGCTTTCTTT.